This T cell receptor (beta chain) was documented in a study of CD8 T cells in ankylosing spondylitis. Trimming pared 5 bases from V and 7 bases from J, leaving 14 bases between. This CDR3 region has 13 residues. Germline V gives CDR1 PRHDT, CDR2 FYEKMQ (reference sequence). This clonotype occurred a few times. TCRdb recomputed calls from the 5' RACE reads with MiXCR, one row per CDR3 protein. The sample has fewer than 400,000 distinct CDR3 sequences, over 12% seen once. V and J are TRBV13 and TRBJ1-1; D might be TRBD1 (6 bases). This clonotype originated in a male donor with ankylosing spondylitis or in good health (not recorded which). The sequenced sample was blood, either unsorted or a sorted T cell fraction (not recorded which). The CDR3 reads CASSRTTGIEAFF. CDR3 DNA sequence: TGTGCCAGCAGCCGAACGACAGGCATTGAAGCTTTCTTT.